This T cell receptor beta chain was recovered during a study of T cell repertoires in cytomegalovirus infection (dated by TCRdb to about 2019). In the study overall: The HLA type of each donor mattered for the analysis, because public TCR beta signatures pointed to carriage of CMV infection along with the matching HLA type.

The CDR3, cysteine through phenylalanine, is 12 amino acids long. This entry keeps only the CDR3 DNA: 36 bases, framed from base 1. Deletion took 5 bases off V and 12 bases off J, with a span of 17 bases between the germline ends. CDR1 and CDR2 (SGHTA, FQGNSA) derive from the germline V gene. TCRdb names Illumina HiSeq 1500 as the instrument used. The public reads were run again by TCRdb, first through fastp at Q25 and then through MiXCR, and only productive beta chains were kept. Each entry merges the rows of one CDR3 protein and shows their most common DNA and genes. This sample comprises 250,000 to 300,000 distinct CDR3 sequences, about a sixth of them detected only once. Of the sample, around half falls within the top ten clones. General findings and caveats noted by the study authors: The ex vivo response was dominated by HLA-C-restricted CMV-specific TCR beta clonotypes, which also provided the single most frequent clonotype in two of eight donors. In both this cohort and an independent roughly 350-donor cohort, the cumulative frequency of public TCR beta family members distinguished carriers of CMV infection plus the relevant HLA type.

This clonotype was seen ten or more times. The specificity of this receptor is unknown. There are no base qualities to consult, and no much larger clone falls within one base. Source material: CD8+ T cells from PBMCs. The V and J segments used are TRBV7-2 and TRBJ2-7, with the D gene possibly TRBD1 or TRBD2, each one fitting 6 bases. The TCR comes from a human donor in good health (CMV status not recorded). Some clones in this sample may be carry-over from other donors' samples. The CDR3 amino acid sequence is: CASSQDGGTLYF. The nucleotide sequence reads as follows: TGTGCCAGCAGCCAAGATGGAGGGACACTGTACTTC.